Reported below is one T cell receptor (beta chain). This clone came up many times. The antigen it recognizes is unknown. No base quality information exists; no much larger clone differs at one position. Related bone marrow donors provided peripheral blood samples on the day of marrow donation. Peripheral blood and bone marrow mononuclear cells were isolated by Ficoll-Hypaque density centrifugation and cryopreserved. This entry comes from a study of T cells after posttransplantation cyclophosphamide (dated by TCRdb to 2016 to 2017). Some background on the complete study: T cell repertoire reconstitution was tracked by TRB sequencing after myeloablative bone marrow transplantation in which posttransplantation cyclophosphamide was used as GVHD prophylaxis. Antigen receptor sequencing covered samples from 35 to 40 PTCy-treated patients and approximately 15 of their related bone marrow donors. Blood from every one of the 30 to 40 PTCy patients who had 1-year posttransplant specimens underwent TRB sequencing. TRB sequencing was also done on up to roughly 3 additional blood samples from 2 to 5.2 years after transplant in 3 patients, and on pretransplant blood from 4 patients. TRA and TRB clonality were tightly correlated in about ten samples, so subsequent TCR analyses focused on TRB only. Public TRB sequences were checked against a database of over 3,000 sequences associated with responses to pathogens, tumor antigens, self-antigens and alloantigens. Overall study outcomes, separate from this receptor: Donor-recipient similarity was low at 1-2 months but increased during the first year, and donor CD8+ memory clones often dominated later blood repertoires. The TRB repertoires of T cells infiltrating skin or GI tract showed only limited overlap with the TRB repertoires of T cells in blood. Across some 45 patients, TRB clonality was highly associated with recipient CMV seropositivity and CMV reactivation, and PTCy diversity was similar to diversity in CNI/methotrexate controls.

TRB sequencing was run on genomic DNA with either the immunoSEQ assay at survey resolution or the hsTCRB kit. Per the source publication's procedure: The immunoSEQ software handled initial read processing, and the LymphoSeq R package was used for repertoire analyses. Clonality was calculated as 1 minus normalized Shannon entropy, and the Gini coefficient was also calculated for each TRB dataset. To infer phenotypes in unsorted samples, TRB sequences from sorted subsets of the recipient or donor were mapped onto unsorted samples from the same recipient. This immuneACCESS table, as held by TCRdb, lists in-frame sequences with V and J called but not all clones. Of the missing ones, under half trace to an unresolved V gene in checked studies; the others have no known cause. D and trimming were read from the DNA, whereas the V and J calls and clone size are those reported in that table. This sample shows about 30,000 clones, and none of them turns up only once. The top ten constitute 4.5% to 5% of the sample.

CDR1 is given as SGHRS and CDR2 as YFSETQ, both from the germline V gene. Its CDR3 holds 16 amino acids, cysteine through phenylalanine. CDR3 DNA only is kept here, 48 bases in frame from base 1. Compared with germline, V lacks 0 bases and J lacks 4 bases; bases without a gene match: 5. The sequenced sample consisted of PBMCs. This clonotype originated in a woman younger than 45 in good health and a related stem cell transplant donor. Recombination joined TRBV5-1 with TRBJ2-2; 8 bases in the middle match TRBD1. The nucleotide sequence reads TGCGCCAGCAGCTTGGGGCAGGGGGCTAGCACCGGGGAGCTGTTTTTT. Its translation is CASSLGQGASTGELFF. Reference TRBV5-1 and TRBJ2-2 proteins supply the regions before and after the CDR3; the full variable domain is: KAGVTQTPRYLIKTRGQQVTLSCSPISGHRSVSWYQQTPGQGLQFLFEYFSETQRNKGNFPGRFSGRQFSNSRSEMNVSTLELGDSALYLCASSLGQGASTGELFFGEGSRLTVL.